These 14 T cell receptor beta chains came from one sample sequenced in a study of regulatory T cells in long-lasting Graves disease. Time point meaning: newly diagnosed GD, antithyroid drugs for less than 3 months. After RNA was extracted from PBMCs, the TCR library was made from it. To make TCR beta libraries, researchers used iRepertoire HTBI primers and Arm-PCR of CDR3 regions. From the multiplex PCR reads, TCRdb called clonotypes with MiXCR, one entry per CDR3 protein. The table records approximately 230,000 distinct CDR3 sequences, about 18% of them present only once. Sequenced material: peripheral blood mononuclear cells (PBMCs), taken at new diagnosis, from a patient treated with antithyroid drugs. These receptors originate from a female donor with Graves disease.

There are many counts of this clonotype. The V gene is TRBV24-1, the J gene TRBJ2-3; D unclear. The CDR3 is 12 residues long. Trimming shortened V by 3 bases and J by 6 bases, and 6 bases separated the two germline ends. Germline lookup yields CDR1 KGHDR and CDR2 SFDVKD. CDR3 sequence reads: CATSDILDTQYF. For the CDR3, the DNA is TGTGCCACCAGTGATATTCTGGATACGCAGTATTTT.

This clonotype was detected a few times. The genes are TRBV5-1 and TRBJ2-7; 8 nucleotides agree with TRBD1. This CDR3 is built from 14 residues. CDR1 and CDR2 (germline): SGHRS, YFSETQ. V was clipped by 4 bases and J by 2 bases; unmatched bases: 5. CDR3 sequence (DNA): TGCGCCAGCAGCCCCCTACAGGGGGCCTACGAGCAGTACTTC. It encodes CASSPLQGAYEQYF.

This clonotype was detected ten times or more. The chain links TRBV27 to TRBJ1-1; the D is unclear. The CDR3 consists of 13 residues. V gave up 2 bases and J gave up 1 base, with 5 bases separating them. The germline gives CDR1 MNHEY, CDR2 SMNVEV (reference sequence). CDR3 sequence reads: CASSLDRNTEAFF. Written as DNA, the CDR3 is TGTGCCAGCAGTTTAGACCGGAACACTGAAGCTTTCTTT.

The J gene is TRBJ1-4, the V gene TRBV7-2; D is uncertain. CDR1 is SGHTA, CDR2 FQGNSA, per germline. The CDR3 loop spans 11 amino acids. Trimming cost V 3 bases and J 10 bases, with 6 bases left between them. The CDR3 DNA follows: TGTGCCAGCAGCTTTCGGGGAAAACTGTTTTTT. This gives the protein CASSFRGKLFF.

This clonotype was seen many times. The chain uses TRBV5-1 and TRBJ2-3; D might be TRBD1 or TRBD2, each matching 5 bases. V dropped 6 bases and J dropped 6 bases, with 17 bases sitting between them. There are 14 residues in the CDR3. Germline CDR1 is SGHRS and CDR2 is YFSETQ. CDR3 region: CASTPTPGPDTQYF. The CDR3 nucleotides are TGCGCCAGCACCCCCACCCCGGGGCCGGATACGCAGTATTTT.

This clonotype was seen repeatedly, ten times or more. The rearrangement links TRBV7-3 to TRBJ2-1; D is ambiguous. V shed 2 bases and J shed 9 bases, with 14 bases lying between them. The V gene's germline CDR1 is SGHTA and CDR2 FQGTGA. This CDR3 comprises 14 residues. The CDR3 spells CASSLSTAWGEQFF. CDR3 coding DNA: TGTGCCAGCAGCTTATCAACCGCTTGGGGTGAGCAGTTCTTC.

J is TRBJ2-4 and V is TRBV4-3; D not resolved. Trimming removed 0 bases at V and 4 bases at J, with 7 bases between. Germline CDR1 is LGHNA and CDR2 is YSLEER. This CDR3 comprises 14 residues. CDR3 loop: CASSQDRLKNIQYF. For the CDR3, the DNA is TGCGCCAGCAGCCAAGACCGACTTAAAAACATTCAGTACTTC.

About this clonotype itself: A far larger clone is one base from this, pointing to a likely read error. This chain uses TRBV7-3 with TRBJ1-1; D may be TRBD1 (6 bases). Germline V lookup: CDR1 SGHTA, CDR2 FQGTGA. V shed 6 bases and J shed 6 bases, with 17 bases lying between them. This CDR3 region has 14 residues. The CDR3 spells CASSVDRTRPEAFF. CDR3 DNA sequence: TGTGCCAGCAGTGTGGACAGAACAAGACCTGAAGCTTTCTTT.

The chain carries TRBV3-1 and TRBJ1-2, with 7 bases that match TRBD1. Germline CDR1 is LGHDT and CDR2 is YNNKEL (reference sequence). The CDR3 covers 16 residues. With 3 bases clipped from V and 1 base from J, the junction kept 8 bases outside the gene matches. This CDR3 reads CASSHRPTGFNYGYTF. The CDR3 nucleotides read TGTGCCAGCAGCCATCGCCCGACAGGGTTTAACTATGGCTACACCTTC.

Ten or more counts support this clonotype. This sequence joins TRBV6-1 and TRBJ2-2; tentatively, D is TRBD1 or TRBD2 (5 bases each). There are 16 residues in the CDR3. Looked up from germline, CDR1 is MNHNS and CDR2 is SASEGT. Deletions cut 6 bases from V and 1 base from J, with 15 bases between. The CDR3 DNA sequence: TGTGCCAGCAGGCCTCCGGGACGGCTGAACACCGGGGAGCTGTTTTTT. Amino acids: CASRPPGRLNTGELFF.

In this sample, this clonotype turned up many times. The J gene is TRBJ2-7, the V gene TRBV19; tentatively, D is TRBD2 (6 bases). Germline V lookup: CDR1 LNHDA, CDR2 SQIVND (reference sequence). Trimming pared 5 bases from V and 4 bases from J, leaving 18 bases between. The CDR3 sequence is 15 residues long. DNA of the CDR3: TGTGCCAGTAGTTTTTCATCGGGACTCGTGTACGAGCAGTACTTC. It encodes CASSFSSGLVYEQYF.

This clonotype was seen at least ten times. This chain uses TRBV2 with TRBJ1-2, with 8 nucleotides matching TRBD1. The CDR3 contains 13 residues. The V and J ends lost 5 bases and 3 bases, in that order; junction bases with no gene match: 2. Germline CDR1 reads SNHLY; CDR2 reads FYNNEI. The CDR3 reads CASSRQGYYGYTF. CDR3 DNA sequence: TGTGCCAGCAGTCGACAGGGGTACTATGGCTACACCTTC.

This clonotype came up many times. The chain links TRBV15 to TRBJ2-5; 7 bases line up with TRBD2. The CDR3 has 14 residues. Trimming cost V 3 bases and J 2 bases; bases outside gene matches: 3. Germline-derived CDR1 and CDR2 are LNHNV and YYDKDF (reference sequence). CDR3 sequence (DNA): TGTGCCACCAGCAGGGGGGGGGGTCAAGAGACCCAGTACTTC. Residues: CATSRGGGQETQYF.

This chain connects TRBV7-2 to TRBJ1-1; D is ambiguous. V was cut by 0 bases and J by 0 bases, with 14 bases left in between. The CDR3 consists of 17 residues. Germline values: CDR1 SGHTA, CDR2 FQGNSA. The CDR3 coding sequence is TGTGCCAGCAGCTTAGCGGGGTTCGGGGTCCTGAACACTGAAGCTTTCTTT. Amino acids: CASSLAGFGVLNTEAFF.